This T cell receptor beta chain was captured in a study of T-cell memory formation after mild COVID-19. TCRdb independently ran MiXCR on the 5' RACE reads; one entry per CDR3 protein. The table lists roughly 500,000 distinct CDR3 sequences, roughly 21% of them singletons. Trimming left V 5 bases short and J 2 bases short, with 15 bases between. Germline V gene lookup returns CDR1 DFQATT and CDR2 SNEGSKA (reference sequence). The CDR3 is 14 amino acids. The receptor was derived from an adult woman who had mild COVID-19 (a few samples of this study predate the infection). Cell type and time point are not known. The chain has TRBV20-1 and TRBJ2-5, with a tentative D call TRBD2 (6 bases). Sequenced: PBMCs or a T cell subset sorted from them (not recorded which). The CDR3 DNA reads as TGCAGTGCTGCCGCGTGGGGGGAGCAAGAGACCCAGTACTTC. This encodes CSAAAWGEQETQYF.